Below are 14 T cell receptor beta chains sequenced from a single sample in a study of neurological immune-mediated disorders. TCRdb used MiXCR to reprocess the 5' RACE reads, holding one entry per CDR3 protein. This repertoire shows 45,000 or so distinct CDR3 sequences, roughly 13% found once; its top ten account for over 0.95%. Sequenced: PBMCs. These receptors were taken from a female donor in good health.

Ten or more counts support this clonotype. This rearrangement joins TRBV20-1 to TRBJ2-1; tentatively, D is TRBD2 (5 bases). The germline gives CDR1 DFQATT, CDR2 SNEGSKA (reference sequence). The CDR3 is made up of 18 amino acids. The ends were cut back, 6 bases at V and 0 bases at J, with 24 bases in the middle. The CDR3 sequence: CSASSFSGGQSSYNEQFF. The CDR3 DNA is TGCAGTGCGAGCTCGTTTTCCGGAGGCCAGAGCTCCTACAATGAGCAGTTCTTC.

In its sample, this clonotype was seen many times. The chain links TRBV5-1 to TRBJ2-2; 8 bases are shared with TRBD2. After removal of 0 bases from V and 6 bases from J, the junction contained 10 bases not matched to a gene. Germline V gene lookup returns CDR1 SGHRS and CDR2 YFSETQ. CDR3 length: 17 amino acids. CDR3 in amino acids: CASSLGRLASGAGELFF. CDR3 DNA: TGCGCCAGCAGCTTGGGTCGACTAGCGTCGGGTGCCGGGGAGCTGTTTTTT.

This clonotype was recorded many times. The J gene is TRBJ1-1, the V gene TRBV20-1; a weak D match, TRBD1 (5 bases). CDR1 is DFQATT and CDR2 is SNEGSKA in the germline V gene (reference sequence). The CDR3 consists of 11 residues. CDR3 nucleotide sequence: TGCAGCTTCGGGGGTAGCACTGAAGCTTTCTTT. Translating gives CSFGGSTEAFF.

This clonotype was recorded many times. CDR3 protein: CASSSIAGAADEQFF. Written as DNA, the CDR3 is TGTGCCAGCAGCTCGATAGCGGGAGCGGCGGATGAGCAGTTCTTC. The chain recombines TRBV7-2 with TRBJ2-1; 9 bases are shared with TRBD2. The J segment lost 8 bases and the V segment lost 4 bases, leaving 9 bases of the junction unmatched. Germline CDR1 SGHTA, CDR2 FQGNSA. The CDR3 extends over 15 amino acids.

This clonotype was found many times. This chain links TRBV12-3 or TRBV12-4 with TRBJ1-3, with D possibly being TRBD1 (5 bases). V was shortened by 6 bases and J by 4 bases, with 19 bases between the two germline ends. The CDR3 has 16 residues. The CDR3 region has the DNA TGTGCCAGCAGACTAAGGACAACCGTTAGAGGAAACACCATATATTTT. Translated, it gives CASRLRTTVRGNTIYF.

There are many counts of this clonotype. This chain uses TRBV4-2 with TRBJ2-1; D remains unclear. Germline lookup yields CDR1 LGHNA and CDR2 YNFKEQ. The length of the CDR3 is 16 residues. The ends were cut back, 0 bases at V and 0 bases at J, with 9 bases in the middle. The CDR3 is CASSQEAGYSYNEQFF. The CDR3 coding sequence is TGTGCCAGCAGCCAAGAGGCAGGATACTCCTACAATGAGCAGTTCTTC.

This clonotype was recorded many times. The V call is TRBV20-1, the J call TRBJ1-5; tentative D call: TRBD1 (6 bases). In germline, CDR1 is DFQATT, CDR2 SNEGSKA (reference sequence). This CDR3 is built from 20 residues. The V end lost 2 bases, the J end lost 0 bases, and 26 bases lay between the germline ends. CDR3 loop: CSARKRLRTGNTYSNQPQHF. The CDR3 region has the DNA TGCAGTGCTAGAAAGAGATTAAGAACAGGGAATACTTATAGCAATCAGCCCCAGCATTTT.

This clonotype showed up many times. The V call is TRBV15, the J call TRBJ1-1, with TRBD1 identical over 7 bases. J gave up 3 bases and V 5 bases, and 6 bases lay outside the gene matches. This CDR3 comprises 14 residues. CDR1 is LNHNV and CDR2 is YYDKDF in the germline V gene (reference sequence). CDR3 DNA sequence: TGTGCCACCAGCCAGACAGGGAGGGACACTGAAGCTTTCTTT. The encoded protein is CATSQTGRDTEAFF.

A few counts support this clonotype. The chain joins TRBV3-1 to TRBJ2-2; 11 bases are shared with TRBD1. The ends lost 4 bases at V and 5 bases at J; junction bases unmatched: 3. The CDR3 has 15 residues. The germline CDR1 and CDR2 sequences are LGHDT and YNNKEL (reference sequence). DNA of the CDR3: TGTGCCAGCAGCCTGGGACAGGGGGATACCGGGGAGCTGTTTTTT. This translates into CASSLGQGDTGELFF. Drawing the rest from reference TRBV3-1 and TRBJ2-2, the complete variable domain is DTAVSQTPKYLVTQMGNDKSIKCEQNLGHDTMYWYKQDSKKFLKIMFSYNNKELIINETVPNRFSPKSPDKAHLNLHINSLELGDSAVYFCASSLGQGDTGELFFGEGSRLTVL.

This clonotype has a count of ten or more. The chain recombines TRBV5-1 with TRBJ2-5; 7 bases map to TRBD1. The CDR3 is 15 amino acids. CDR1 is SGHRS, CDR2 YFSETQ, per germline. Trimming at V came to 3 bases and at J to 4 bases, leaving 9 bases not matched to a gene. CDR3 residues: CASSWGTVYRETQYF. The CDR3 coding sequence is TGCGCCAGCAGCTGGGGGACAGTTTATAGAGAGACCCAGTACTTC. The full variable domain, with the rest looked up from reference TRBV5-1 and TRBJ2-5, is KAGVTQTPRYLIKTRGQQVTLSCSPISGHRSVSWYQQTPGQGLQFLFEYFSETQRNKGNFPGRFSGRQFSNSRSEMNVSTLELGDSALYLCASSWGTVYRETQYFGPGTRLLVL.

This rearrangement joins TRBV6-1 to TRBJ1-5, with 12 bases lining up with TRBD1. V gave up 3 bases and J gave up 11 bases; unmatched junction bases: 5. The germline gives CDR1 MNHNS, CDR2 SASEGT. This CDR3 contains 14 residues. CDR3 loop: CASSEGQGAPAQHF. In DNA form, the CDR3 reads TGTGCCAGCAGTGAGGGACAGGGGGCCCCAGCCCAGCATTTT.

This clonotype was found a few times. V usage is TRBV5-1 and J usage is TRBJ2-7, with D hard to call. From germline, CDR1 is SGHRS and CDR2 YFSETQ. The CDR3 is 14 residues long. V lost 4 bases to trimming and J lost 0 bases, with 11 bases between them. CDR3: CASSPRTGSYEQYF. The CDR3 DNA sequence: TGCGCCAGCAGCCCGAGGACCGGCTCCTACGAGCAGTACTTC.

The chain is built from TRBV30 and TRBJ2-3; 9 bases fit TRBD1. With 2 bases clipped from V and 1 base from J, the junction kept 1 base outside the gene matches. The germline gives CDR1 GTSNPN, CDR2 SVGIG (reference sequence). The CDR3 has 14 amino acids. The CDR3 sequence: CAWSTGGGTDTQYF. As DNA, the CDR3 is TGTGCCTGGAGTACAGGGGGCGGCACAGATACGCAGTATTTT.

In its sample, this clonotype was seen many times. The chain combines TRBV5-1 with TRBJ2-3; TRBD1 might be the D (6 bases). The CDR3 contains 15 residues. The germline gives CDR1 SGHRS, CDR2 YFSETQ. V lost 0 bases and J 1 base, leaving 9 bases between the germline ends. CDR3 protein: CASSLEGGGTDTQYF. DNA of the CDR3: TGCGCCAGCAGCTTGGAAGGGGGTGGCACAGATACGCAGTATTTT. The full variable domain, rest sourced from reference TRBV5-1 and TRBJ2-3, is KAGVTQTPRYLIKTRGQQVTLSCSPISGHRSVSWYQQTPGQGLQFLFEYFSETQRNKGNFPGRFSGRQFSNSRSEMNVSTLELGDSALYLCASSLEGGGTDTQYFGPGTRLTVL.